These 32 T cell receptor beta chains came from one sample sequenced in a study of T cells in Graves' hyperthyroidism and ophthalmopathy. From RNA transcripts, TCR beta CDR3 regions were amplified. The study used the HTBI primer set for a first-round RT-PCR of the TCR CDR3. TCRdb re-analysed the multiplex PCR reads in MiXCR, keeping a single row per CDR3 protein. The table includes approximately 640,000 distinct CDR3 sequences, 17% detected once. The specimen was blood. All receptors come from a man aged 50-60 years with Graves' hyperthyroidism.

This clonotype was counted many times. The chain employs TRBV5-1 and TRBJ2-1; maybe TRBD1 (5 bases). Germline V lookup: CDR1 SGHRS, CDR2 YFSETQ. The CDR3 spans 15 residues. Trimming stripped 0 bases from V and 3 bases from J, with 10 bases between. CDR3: CASSLVGDLYNEQFF. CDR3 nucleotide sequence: TGCGCCAGCAGCTTGGTAGGGGATCTCTACAATGAGCAGTTCTTC.

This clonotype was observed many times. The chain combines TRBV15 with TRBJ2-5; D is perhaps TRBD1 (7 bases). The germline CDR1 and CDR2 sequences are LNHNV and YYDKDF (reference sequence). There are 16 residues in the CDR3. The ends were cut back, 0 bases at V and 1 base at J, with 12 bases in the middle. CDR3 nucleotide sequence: TGTGCCACCAGCAGAGATCAGGGGGGCGTCCAAGAGACCCAGTACTTC. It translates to CATSRDQGGVQETQYF.

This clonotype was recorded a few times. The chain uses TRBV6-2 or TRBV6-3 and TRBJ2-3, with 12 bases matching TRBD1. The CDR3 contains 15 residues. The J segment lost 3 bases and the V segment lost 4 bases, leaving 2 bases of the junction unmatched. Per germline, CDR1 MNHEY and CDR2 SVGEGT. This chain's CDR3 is CASSWGQGATDTQYF. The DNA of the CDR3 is TGTGCCAGCAGTTGGGGACAGGGGGCGACAGATACGCAGTATTTT.

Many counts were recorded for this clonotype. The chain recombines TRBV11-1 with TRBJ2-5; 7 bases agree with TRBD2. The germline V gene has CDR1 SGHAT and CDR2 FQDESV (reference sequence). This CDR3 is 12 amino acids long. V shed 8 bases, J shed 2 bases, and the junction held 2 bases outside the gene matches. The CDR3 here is CASRTRQETQYF. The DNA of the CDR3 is TGTGCCAGCCGGACTAGGCAAGAGACCCAGTACTTC.

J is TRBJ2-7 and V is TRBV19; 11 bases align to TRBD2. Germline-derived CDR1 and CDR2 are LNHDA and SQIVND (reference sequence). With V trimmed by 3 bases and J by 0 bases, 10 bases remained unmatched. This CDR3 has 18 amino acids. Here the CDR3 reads CASSMGRTGLADSYEQYF. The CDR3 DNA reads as TGTGCCAGTAGTATGGGACGGACGGGACTAGCGGACTCCTACGAGCAGTACTTC.

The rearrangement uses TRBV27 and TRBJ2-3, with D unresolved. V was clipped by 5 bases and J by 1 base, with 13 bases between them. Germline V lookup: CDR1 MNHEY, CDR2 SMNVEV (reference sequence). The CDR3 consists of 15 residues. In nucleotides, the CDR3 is TGTGCCAGCAGTCCCCCTGGGCAGCGCACAGATACGCAGTATTTT. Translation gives CASSPPGQRTDTQYF.

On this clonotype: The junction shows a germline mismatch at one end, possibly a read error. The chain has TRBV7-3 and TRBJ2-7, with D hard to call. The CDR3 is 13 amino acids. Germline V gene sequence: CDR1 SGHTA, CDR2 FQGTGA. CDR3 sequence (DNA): TGTGCCAACAGCTTAGGTCGTTCCTACGAGCAGTACTTC. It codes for CANSLGRSYEQYF.

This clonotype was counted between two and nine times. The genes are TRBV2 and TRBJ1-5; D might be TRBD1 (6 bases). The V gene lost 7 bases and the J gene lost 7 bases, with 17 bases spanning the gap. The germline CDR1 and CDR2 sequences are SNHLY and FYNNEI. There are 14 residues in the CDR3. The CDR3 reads CASKMGSGGQPQHF. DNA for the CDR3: TGTGCCAGCAAAATGGGGTCGGGGGGCCAGCCCCAGCATTTT.

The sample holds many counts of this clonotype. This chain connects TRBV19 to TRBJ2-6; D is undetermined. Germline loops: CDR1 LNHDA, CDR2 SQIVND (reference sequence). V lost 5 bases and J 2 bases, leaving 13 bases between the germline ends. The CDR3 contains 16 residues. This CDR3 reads CASSVTTFPGANVLTF. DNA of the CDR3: TGTGCCAGTAGTGTCACGACATTCCCTGGGGCCAACGTCCTGACTTTC.

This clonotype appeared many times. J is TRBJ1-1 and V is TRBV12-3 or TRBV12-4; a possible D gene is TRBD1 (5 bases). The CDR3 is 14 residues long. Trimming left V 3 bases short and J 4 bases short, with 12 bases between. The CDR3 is CASSFRIGGTEAFF. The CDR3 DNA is TGTGCCAGCAGTTTCCGCATTGGGGGCACTGAAGCTTTCTTT.

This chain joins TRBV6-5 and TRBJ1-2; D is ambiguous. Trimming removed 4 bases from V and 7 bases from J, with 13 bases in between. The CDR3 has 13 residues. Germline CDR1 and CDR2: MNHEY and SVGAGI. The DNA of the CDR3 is TGTGCCAGCAGTTTTGAGGCTACGGGTGGCTACACCTTC. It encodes CASSFEATGGYTF.

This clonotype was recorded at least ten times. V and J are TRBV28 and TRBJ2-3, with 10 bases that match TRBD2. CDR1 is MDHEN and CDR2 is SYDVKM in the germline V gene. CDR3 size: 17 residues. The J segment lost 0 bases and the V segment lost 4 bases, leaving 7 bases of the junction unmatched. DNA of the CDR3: TGTGCCAGCAGTTCACCTCCACTAGCGGGGAGCACAGATACGCAGTATTTT. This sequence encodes CASSSPPLAGSTDTQYF. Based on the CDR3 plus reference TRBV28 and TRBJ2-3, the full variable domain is DVKVTQSSRYLVKRTGEKVFLECVQDMDHENMFWYRQDPGLGLRLIYFSYDVKMKEKGDIPEGYSVSREKKERFSLILESASTNQTSMYLCASSSPPLAGSTDTQYFGPGTRLTVL.

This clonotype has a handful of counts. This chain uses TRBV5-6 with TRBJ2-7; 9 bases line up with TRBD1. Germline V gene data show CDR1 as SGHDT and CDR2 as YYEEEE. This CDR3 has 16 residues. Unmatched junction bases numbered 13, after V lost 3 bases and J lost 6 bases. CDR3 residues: CASSSEWTGVFSEQYF. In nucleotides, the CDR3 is TGTGCCAGCAGCTCTGAATGGACAGGGGTCTTTAGCGAGCAGTACTTC.

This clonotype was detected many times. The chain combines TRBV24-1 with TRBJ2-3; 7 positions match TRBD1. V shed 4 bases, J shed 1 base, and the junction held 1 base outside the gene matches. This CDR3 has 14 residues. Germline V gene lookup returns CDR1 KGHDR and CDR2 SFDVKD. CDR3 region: CATSDDRGTDTQYF. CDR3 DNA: TGTGCCACCAGTGACGACAGGGGCACAGATACGCAGTATTTT.

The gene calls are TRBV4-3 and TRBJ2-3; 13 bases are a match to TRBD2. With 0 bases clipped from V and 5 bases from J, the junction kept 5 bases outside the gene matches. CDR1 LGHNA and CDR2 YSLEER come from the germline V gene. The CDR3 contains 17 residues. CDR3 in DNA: TGCGCCAGCAGCCAAGAGGCCGGGACTAGCGGGGTAGATACGCAGTATTTT. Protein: CASSQEAGTSGVDTQYF.

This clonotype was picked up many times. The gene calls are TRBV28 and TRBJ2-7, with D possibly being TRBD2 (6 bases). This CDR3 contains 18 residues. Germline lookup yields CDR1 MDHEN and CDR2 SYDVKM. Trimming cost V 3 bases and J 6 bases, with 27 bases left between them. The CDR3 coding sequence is TGTGCCAGCAGTTTTAAGCCCCAACCGGGACTCACTCAGGGCGAGCAGTACTTC. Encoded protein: CASSFKPQPGLTQGEQYF.

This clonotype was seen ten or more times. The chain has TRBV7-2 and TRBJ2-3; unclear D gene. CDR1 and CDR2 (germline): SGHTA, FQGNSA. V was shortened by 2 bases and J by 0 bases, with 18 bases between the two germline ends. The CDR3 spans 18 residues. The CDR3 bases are TGTGCCAGCAGCTTATGGGTAGGACCAGCTTCTAGCACAGATACGCAGTATTTT. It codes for CASSLWVGPASSTDTQYF.

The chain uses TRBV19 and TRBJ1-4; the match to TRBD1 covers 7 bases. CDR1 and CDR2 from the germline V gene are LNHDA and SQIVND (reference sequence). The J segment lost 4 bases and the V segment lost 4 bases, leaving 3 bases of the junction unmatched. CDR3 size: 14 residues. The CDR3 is CASSTQGGNEKLFF. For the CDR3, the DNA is TGTGCCAGTAGTACCCAGGGGGGTAATGAAAAACTGTTTTTT.

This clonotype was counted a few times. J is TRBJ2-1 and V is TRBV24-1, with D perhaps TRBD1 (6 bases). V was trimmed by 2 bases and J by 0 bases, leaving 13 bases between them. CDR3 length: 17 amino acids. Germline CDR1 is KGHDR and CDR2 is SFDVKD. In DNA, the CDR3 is TGTGCCACCAGTGATTCCGGGACATCGAGCTCCTACAATGAGCAGTTCTTC. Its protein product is CATSDSGTSSSYNEQFF.

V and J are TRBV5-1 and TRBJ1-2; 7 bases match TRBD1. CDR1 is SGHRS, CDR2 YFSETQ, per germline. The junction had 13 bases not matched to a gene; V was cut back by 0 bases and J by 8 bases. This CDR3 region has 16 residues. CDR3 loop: CASSLGAGGQLSGYTF. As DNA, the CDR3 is TGCGCCAGCAGCTTGGGGGCCGGGGGACAGCTTTCGGGCTACACCTTC.

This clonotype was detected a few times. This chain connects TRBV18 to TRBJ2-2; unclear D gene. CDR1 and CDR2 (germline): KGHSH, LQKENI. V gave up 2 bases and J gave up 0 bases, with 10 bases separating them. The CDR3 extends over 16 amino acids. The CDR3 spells CASSPIVGANTGELFF. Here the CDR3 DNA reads TGTGCCAGCTCACCAATCGTGGGCGCGAACACCGGGGAGCTGTTTTTT. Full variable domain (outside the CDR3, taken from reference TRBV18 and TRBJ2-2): NAGVMQNPRHLVRRRGQEARLRCSPMKGHSHVYWYRQLPEEGLKFMVYLQKENIIDESGMPKERFSAEFPKEGPSILRIQQVVRGDSAAYFCASSPIVGANTGELFFGEGSRLTVL.

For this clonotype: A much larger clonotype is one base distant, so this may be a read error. DNA of the CDR3: TGTGCCAGCAGCGGAGGGACAGGCAACTATGGCTACACCTTC. The encoded protein is CASSGGTGNYGYTF. The chain employs TRBV5-4 and TRBJ1-2; TRBD1 matches at 8 bases. V trimming: 4 bases; J trimming: 2 bases; junction bases outside the gene matches: 4. CDR1 and CDR2 from the germline V gene are SGHNT and YYREEE (reference sequence). CDR3 length equals 14 residues.

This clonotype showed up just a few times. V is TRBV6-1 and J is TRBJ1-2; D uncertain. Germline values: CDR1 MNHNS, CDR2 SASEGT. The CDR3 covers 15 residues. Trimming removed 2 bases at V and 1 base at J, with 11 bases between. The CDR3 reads CASSEQASLNYGYTF. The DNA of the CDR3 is TGTGCCAGCAGTGAACAGGCTTCCCTTAACTATGGCTACACCTTC.

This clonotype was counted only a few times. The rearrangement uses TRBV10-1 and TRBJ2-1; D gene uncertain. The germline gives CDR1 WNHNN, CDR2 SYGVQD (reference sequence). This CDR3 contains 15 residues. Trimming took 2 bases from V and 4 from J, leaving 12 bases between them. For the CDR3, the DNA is TGCGCCAGCAGTGAGGACCCCTTTATTTACAATGAGCAGTTCTTC. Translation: CASSEDPFIYNEQFF.

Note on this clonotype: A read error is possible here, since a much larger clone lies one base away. The CDR3 DNA sequence: TGTGCCTGGAGGCGCCCTTTGGGGCGCCACGAGCAGTACTTC. The encoded protein is CAWRRPLGRHEQYF. The J gene is TRBJ2-7, the V gene TRBV30, with a possible D match to TRBD1 (5 bases). V lost 3 bases to trimming and J lost 5 bases, with 17 bases between them. In germline, CDR1 is GTSNPN, CDR2 SVGIG (reference sequence). The length of the CDR3 is 14 residues.

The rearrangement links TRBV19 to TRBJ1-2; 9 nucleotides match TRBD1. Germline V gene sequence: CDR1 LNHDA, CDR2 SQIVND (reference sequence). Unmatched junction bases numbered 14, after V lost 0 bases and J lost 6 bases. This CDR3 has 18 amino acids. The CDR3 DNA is TGTGCCAGTAGTATAGATCAGGGACAGGGATTGTTTCGGAATGGCTACACCTTC. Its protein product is CASSIDQGQGLFRNGYTF.

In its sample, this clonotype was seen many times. CDR3 DNA sequence: TGTGCCAGCAGTCCCGGCGGGAGGGCCTACAATGAGCAGTTCTTC. The encoded protein is CASSPGGRAYNEQFF. V gene TRBV28 combines with J gene TRBJ2-1; 9 bases agree with TRBD2. Per germline, CDR1 MDHEN and CDR2 SYDVKM. After removal of 5 bases from V and 2 bases from J, the junction contained 4 bases not matched to a gene. The CDR3 totals 15 residues.

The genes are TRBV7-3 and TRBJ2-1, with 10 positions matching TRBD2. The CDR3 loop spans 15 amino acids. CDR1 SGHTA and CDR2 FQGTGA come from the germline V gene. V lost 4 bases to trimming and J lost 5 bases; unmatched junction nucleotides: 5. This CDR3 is CASSSAGGTHNEQFF. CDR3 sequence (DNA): TGTGCCAGCAGCTCAGCGGGAGGGACCCACAATGAGCAGTTCTTC.

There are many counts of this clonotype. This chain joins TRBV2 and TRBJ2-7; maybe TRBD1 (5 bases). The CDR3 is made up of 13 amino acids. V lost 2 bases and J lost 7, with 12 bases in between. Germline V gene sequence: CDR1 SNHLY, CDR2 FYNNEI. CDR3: CASSESRAREQYF. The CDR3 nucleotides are TGTGCCAGCAGTGAAAGCAGGGCTCGAGAGCAGTACTTC. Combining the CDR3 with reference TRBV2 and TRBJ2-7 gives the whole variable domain EPEVTQTPSHQVTQMGQEVILRCVPISNHLYFYWYRQILGQKVEFLVSFYNNEISEKSEIFDDQFSVERPDGSNFTLKIRSTKLEDSAMYFCASSESRAREQYFGPGTRLTVT.

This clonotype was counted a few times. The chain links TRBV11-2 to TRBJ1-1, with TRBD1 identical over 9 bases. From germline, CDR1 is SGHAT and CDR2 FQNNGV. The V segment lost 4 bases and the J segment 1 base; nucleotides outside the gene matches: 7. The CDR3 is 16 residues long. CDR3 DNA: TGTGCCAGCAGCTCGGCCGGGACAGGGAAGAACACTGAAGCTTTCTTT. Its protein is CASSSAGTGKNTEAFF.

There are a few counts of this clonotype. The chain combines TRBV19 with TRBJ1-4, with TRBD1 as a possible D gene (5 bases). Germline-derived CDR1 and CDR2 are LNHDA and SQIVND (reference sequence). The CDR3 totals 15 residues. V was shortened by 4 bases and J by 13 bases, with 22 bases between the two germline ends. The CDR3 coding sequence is TGTGCCAGTAGTACGGGACGAGTCGGGTATGAAGGACTGTTTTTT. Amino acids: CASSTGRVGYEGLFF.

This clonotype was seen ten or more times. The CDR3 DNA follows: TGTGCCAGCAGCCGATTATGGGCCGTAAACACTGAAGCTTTCTTT. Residues: CASSRLWAVNTEAFF. The genes are TRBV7-9 and TRBJ1-1; D call uncertain. Deletions cut 5 bases from V and 2 bases from J, with 15 bases between. CDR1 and CDR2 (germline): SEHNR, FQNEAQ (reference sequence). The CDR3 runs to 15 residues.